What follows is one TCR beta chain and its context. Its antigen is currently unknown. The data are from a study of monozygotic twins with inflammatory bowel disease. This CDR3 region has 12 residues. Germline lookup yields CDR1 DFQATT and CDR2 SNEGSKA (reference sequence). Staff drew an approximately 2.3 ml blood sample from each donor. Findings and caveats of the study: For IBD patients, clonotypes shared with others were fewer than for healthy twins, especially with disease activity. No difference in repertoire similarity was seen between concordant and discordant twins, possibly because power was limited.

Template switching was used to attach UMIs, which incorporated a 6-nucleotide sample barcode. TCRdb re-called the 5' RACE reads and shows each CDR3 protein once, DNA omitted. This table holds around 410,000 distinct CDR3 sequences. Sample: blood. The chain links TRBV20-1 to TRBJ2-1. This TCR came from a human donor with ulcerative colitis or Crohn's disease, or a healthy co-twin of an affected twin (not recorded which). CDR3 loop: CSARFSYNEQFF.